This TCR beta chain stems from a study of cytomegalovirus exposure and HLA in healthy donors. Study-level results: Cytomegalovirus association was assigned to about 150 TCR beta chains.

The table came from immunoSEQ multiplex PCR; TCRdb's copy has only in-frame clones and leaves some out. The sample lists about 110,000 clones, roughly 95% seen once, with 0.67% in the top ten. Regarding this clone: No antigen is known for it.

This TCR was recovered from a woman between 18 and 29 years old in good health and CMV-seronegative. Sequencing was done on a sample of PBMCs.

In DNA form, the CDR3 reads TGTGCCAGTAGTATGAGGCGGGGGGCCACCTACGAGCAGTACTTC. As protein: CASSMRRGATYEQYF. This chain joins TRBV19 and TRBJ2-7; 8 bases map to TRBD2. CDR1 is LNHDA and CDR2 is SQIVND in the germline V gene (reference sequence). The trim removed 3 bases at V and 2 bases at J, leaving 6 bases unmatched. CDR3 length: 15 residues.